This TCR beta chain was profiled in a study of T cell responses to AZD1222 COVID-19 vaccine. The wider study: It was second doses at about 4 or about 12 weeks that were pooled.

Remarks on this clone: Its target is unknown.

The table came from immunoSEQ multiplex PCR; TCRdb's copy has only in-frame clones and leaves some out. There are under 60,000 clones in the sample; 84% occur only once, and about 9.4% lies in the top ten. The germline V gene encodes CDR1 SNHLY and CDR2 FYNNEI. The CDR3 contains 15 residues. Trimming took off 2 bases at V and 0 bases at J, with 9 bases between the two ends. The study's findings and limits: It was only after the peak T cell response that any repertoires were sampled. Of the AZD1222 recipients, only 5 or 6 were seropositive at baseline. In a largely white British group with more females than males, clonal diversity was possibly underestimated.

J is TRBJ2-3 and V is TRBV2; a weak D match, TRBD1 (6 bases). Sequencing used peripheral blood, obtained on day 0 of AZD1222 vaccination. The source is an adult in good health. The CDR3 coding sequence is TGTGCCAGCAGTGAAAGGGGGTTAAGCACAGATACGCAGTATTTT. This encodes CASSERGLSTDTQYF. Full variable domain (outside the CDR3, taken from reference TRBV2 and TRBJ2-3): EPEVTQTPSHQVTQMGQEVILRCVPISNHLYFYWYRQILGQKVEFLVSFYNNEISEKSEIFDDQFSVERPDGSNFTLKIRSTKLEDSAMYFCASSERGLSTDTQYFGPGTRLTVL.